Described below is a single TCR beta chain sequence and its context. Its antigen is undetermined. The sample is drawn from a study of metastatic and nonmetastatic thyroid tumors. Background on the study: The authors compared repertoires across blood and tumor or nodule tissue from malignant and benign thyroid patients. Study-wide results and limits: Benign nodules reportedly had significantly lower TCR beta diversity than malignant thyroid tumors in blood and tumor.

Authors' methods: A distant-metastasis classifier for papillary thyroid cancer was built using CDR3 differences across clinicopathological groups. With MiXCR, TCRdb reprocessed the PCR reads. The V and J calls were determined by TCRdb, not by the authors. The table records over 45,000 clones, approximately 20% of them present only once. No patient received treatment before thyroid surgery. This CDR3 spans 17 amino acids. Germline V gives CDR1 SGHVS, CDR2 FQNEAQ. V lost 5 bases and J lost 5; bases outside the gene matches: 13. The chain is built from TRBV7-8 and TRBJ2-1, with 9 bases fitting TRBD2. Sequenced: blood. The source of this sequence is a male donor with papillary thyroid cancer or a benign thyroid nodule (not recorded which). Some clones in this sample may be carry-over from other donors' samples. The CDR3 bases are TGTGCCAGCAGCCCTCGGGGTAGCGGGAGTTTGAACAATGAGCAGTTCTTC. This sequence encodes CASSPRGSGSLNNEQFF.